The T cell receptor beta chain described here comes from a study of blood T cell repertoires in COVID-19. On the study more broadly: Nucleic acid was either cDNA or gDNA, and it came from T cells, B-cell-depleted T cells, or PBMCs.

Data came from immunoSEQ multiplex PCR; TCRdb stores just in-frame clones and leaves some out. The table lists about 83,000 clones, about 88% of them singletons, with under 55% in the top ten. The germline V gene has CDR1 SGDLS and CDR2 YYNGEE. The CDR3 has 14 residues. After removal of 3 bases from V and 5 bases from J, the junction contained 8 bases not matched to a gene. The chain employs TRBV9 and TRBJ2-7, with 7 bases identical to TRBD1. The source of this sequence is a human donor in a cohort sampled during active COVID-19. The specimen was peripheral blood. The CDR3 DNA reads TGTGCCAGCAGCGCTCAGACAGGGAACGACGAGCAGTACTTC. This gives the protein CASSAQTGNDEQYF.